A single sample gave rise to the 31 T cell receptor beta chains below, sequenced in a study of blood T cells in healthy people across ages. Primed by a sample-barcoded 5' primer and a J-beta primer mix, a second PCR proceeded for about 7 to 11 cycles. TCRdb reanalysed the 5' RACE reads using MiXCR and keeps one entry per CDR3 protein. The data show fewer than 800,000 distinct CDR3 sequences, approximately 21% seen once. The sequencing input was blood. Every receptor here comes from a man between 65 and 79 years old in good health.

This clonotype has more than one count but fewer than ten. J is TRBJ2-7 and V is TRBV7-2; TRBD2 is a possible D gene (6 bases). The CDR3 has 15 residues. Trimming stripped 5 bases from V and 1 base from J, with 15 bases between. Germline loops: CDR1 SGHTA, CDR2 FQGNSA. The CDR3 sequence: CASSASGTFSYEQYF. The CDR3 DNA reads TGTGCCAGCAGCGCCTCCGGGACTTTTTCCTACGAGCAGTACTTC. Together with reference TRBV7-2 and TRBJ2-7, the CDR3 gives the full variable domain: GAGVSQSPSNKVTEKGKDVELRCDPISGHTALYWYRQSLGQGLEFLIYFQGNSAPDKSGLPSDRFSAERTGGSVSTLTIQRTQQEDSAVYLCASSASGTFSYEQYFGPGTRLTVT.

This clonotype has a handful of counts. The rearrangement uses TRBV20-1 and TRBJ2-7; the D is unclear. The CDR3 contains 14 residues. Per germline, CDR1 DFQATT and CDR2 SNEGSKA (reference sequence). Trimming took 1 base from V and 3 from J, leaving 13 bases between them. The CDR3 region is CSARGTARIYEQYF. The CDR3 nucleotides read TGCAGTGCTAGAGGAACGGCCCGGATCTACGAGCAGTACTTC.

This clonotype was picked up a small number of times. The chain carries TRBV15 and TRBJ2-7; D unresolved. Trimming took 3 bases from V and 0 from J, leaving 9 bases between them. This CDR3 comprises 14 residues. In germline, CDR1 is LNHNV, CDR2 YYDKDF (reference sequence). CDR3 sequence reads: CATSSGLHSYEQYF. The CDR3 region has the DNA TGTGCCACCAGCAGTGGGCTACACTCCTACGAGCAGTACTTC. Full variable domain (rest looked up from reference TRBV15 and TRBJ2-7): DAMVIQNPRYQVTQFGKPVTLSCSQTLNHNVMYWYQQKSSQAPKLLFHYYDKDFNNEADTPDNFQSRRPNTSFCFLDIRSPGLGDTAMYLCATSSGLHSYEQYFGPGTRLTVT.

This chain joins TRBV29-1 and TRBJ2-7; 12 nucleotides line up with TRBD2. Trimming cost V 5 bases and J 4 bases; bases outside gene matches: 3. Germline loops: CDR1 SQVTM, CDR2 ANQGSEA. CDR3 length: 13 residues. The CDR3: CSVRTSGVYEQYF. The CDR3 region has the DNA TGCAGCGTTCGGACTAGCGGGGTTTACGAGCAGTACTTC.

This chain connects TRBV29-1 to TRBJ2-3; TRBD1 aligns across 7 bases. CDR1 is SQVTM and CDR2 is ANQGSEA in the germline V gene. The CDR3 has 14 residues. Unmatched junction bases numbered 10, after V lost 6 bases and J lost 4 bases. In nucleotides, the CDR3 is TGCAGCGTCGTTTATGGGGACAGCGCAGATACGCAGTATTTT. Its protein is CSVVYGDSADTQYF.

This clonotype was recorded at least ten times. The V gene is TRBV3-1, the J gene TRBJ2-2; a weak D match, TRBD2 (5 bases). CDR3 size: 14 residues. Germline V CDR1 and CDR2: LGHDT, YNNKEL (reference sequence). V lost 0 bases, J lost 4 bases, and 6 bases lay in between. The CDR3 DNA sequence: TGTGCCAGCAGCCAAGATGAGGGCACCGGGGAGCTGTTTTTT. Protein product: CASSQDEGTGELFF. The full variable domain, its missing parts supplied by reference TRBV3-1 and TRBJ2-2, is DTAVSQTPKYLVTQMGNDKSIKCEQNLGHDTMYWYKQDSKKFLKIMFSYNNKELIINETVPNRFSPKSPDKAHLNLHINSLELGDSAVYFCASSQDEGTGELFFGEGSRLTVL.

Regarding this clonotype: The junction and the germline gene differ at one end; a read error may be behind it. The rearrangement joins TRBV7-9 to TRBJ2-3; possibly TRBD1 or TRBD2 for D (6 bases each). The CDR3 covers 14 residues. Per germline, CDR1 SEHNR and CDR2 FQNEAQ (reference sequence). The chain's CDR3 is CANSLGGSPDTQYF. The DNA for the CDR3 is TGTGCCAACAGCTTAGGGGGGTCCCCAGATACGCAGTATTTT.

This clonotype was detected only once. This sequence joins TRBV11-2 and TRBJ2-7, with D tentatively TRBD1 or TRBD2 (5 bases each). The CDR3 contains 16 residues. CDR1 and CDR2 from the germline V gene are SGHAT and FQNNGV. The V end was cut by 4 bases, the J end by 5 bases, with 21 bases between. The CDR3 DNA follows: TGTGCCAGCAGCTCACAAGGGGCGGGTTTTCCCGACGAGCAGTACTTC. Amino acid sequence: CASSSQGAGFPDEQYF. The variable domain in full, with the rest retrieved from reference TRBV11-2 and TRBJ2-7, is EAGVAQSPRYKIIEKRQSVAFWCNPISGHATLYWYQQILGQGPKLLIQFQNNGVVDDSQLPKDRFSAERLKGVDSTLKIQPAKLEDSAVYLCASSSQGAGFPDEQYFGPGTRLTVT.

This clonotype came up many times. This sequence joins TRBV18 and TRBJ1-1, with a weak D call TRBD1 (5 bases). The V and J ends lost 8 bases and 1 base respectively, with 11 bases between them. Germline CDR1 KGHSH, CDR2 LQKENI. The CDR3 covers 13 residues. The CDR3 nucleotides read TGTGCCAGCAGTCCTGGGGGGAACACTGAAGCTTTCTTT. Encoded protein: CASSPGGNTEAFF.

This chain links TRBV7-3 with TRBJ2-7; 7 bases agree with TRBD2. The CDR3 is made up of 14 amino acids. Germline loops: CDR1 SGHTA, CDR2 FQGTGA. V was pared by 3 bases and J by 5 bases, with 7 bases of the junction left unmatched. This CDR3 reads CASSLGGRYNEQYF. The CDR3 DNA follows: TGTGCCAGCAGCTTGGGAGGGAGGTACAACGAGCAGTACTTC.

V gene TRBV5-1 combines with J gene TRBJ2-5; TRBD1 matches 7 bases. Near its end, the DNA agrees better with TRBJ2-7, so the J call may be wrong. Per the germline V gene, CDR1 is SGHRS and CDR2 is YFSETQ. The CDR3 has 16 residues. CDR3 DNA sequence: TGCGCCAGCAGCGGGTCGACAGGGACGTTCGGGGACGAGCAGTACTTC. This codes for CASSGSTGTFGDEQYF.

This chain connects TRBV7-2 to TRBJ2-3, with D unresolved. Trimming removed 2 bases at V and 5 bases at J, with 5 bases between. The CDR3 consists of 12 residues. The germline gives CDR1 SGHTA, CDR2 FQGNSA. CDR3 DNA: TGTGCCAGCAGCTTAAATGTAGATACGCAGTATTTT. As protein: CASSLNVDTQYF.

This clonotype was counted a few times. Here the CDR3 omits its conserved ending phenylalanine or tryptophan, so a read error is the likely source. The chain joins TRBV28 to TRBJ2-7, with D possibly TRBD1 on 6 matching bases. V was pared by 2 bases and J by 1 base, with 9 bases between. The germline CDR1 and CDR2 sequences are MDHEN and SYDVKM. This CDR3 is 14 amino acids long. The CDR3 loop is CASSLVDRSYEQYL. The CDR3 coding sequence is TGTGCCAGCAGTTTAGTTGACAGGTCCTACGAGCAGTACCTC.

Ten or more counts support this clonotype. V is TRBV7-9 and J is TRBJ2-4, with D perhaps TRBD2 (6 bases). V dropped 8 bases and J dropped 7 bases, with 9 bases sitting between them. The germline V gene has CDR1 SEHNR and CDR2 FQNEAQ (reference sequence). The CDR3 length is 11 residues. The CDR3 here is CASSEGNIQYF. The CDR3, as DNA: TGTGCCAGCTCGGAGGGGAACATTCAGTACTTC.

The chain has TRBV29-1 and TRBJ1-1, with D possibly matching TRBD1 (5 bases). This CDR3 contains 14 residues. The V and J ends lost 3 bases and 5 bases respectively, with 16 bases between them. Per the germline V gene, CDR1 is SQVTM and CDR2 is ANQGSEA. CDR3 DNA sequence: TGCAGCGTTGAGTGGGCAGGGCAAGGTACTGAAGCTTTCTTT. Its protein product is CSVEWAGQGTEAFF.

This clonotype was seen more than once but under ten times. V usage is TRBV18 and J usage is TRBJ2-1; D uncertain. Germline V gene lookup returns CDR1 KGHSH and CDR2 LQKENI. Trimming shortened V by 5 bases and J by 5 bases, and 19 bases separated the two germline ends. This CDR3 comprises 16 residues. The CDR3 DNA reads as TGTGCCAGCTCATCTCAGACGAGAGCCTCTCACAATGAGCAGTTCTTC. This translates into CASSSQTRASHNEQFF. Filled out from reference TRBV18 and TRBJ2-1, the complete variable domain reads NAGVMQNPRHLVRRRGQEARLRCSPMKGHSHVYWYRQLPEEGLKFMVYLQKENIIDESGMPKERFSAEFPKEGPSILRIQQVVRGDSAAYFCASSSQTRASHNEQFFGPGTRLTVL.

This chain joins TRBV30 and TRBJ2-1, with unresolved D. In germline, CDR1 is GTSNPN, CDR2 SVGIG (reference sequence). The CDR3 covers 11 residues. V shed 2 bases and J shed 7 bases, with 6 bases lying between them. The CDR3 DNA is TGTGCCTGGAGTAGGCGGAATGAGCAGTTCTTC. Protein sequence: CAWSRRNEQFF.

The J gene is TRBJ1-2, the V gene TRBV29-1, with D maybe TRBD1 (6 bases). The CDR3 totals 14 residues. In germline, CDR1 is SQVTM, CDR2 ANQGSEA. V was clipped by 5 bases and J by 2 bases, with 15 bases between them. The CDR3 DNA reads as TGCAGCGTTTCCCGGGACACACAAAACTATGGCTACACCTTC. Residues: CSVSRDTQNYGYTF.

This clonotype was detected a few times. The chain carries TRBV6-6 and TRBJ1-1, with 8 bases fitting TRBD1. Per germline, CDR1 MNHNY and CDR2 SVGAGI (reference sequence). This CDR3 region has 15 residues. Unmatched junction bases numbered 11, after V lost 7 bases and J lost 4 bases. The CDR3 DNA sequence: TGTGCCAGCACAATAGGACAGGGCGTTTCCACTGAAGCTTTCTTT. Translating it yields CASTIGQGVSTEAFF.

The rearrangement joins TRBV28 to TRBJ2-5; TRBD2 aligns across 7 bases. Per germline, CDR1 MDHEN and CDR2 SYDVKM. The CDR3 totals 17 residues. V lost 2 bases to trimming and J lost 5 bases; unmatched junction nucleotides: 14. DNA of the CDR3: TGTGCCAGCAGTTTACTGCTCGGGCTGGCGGGAGACGAGACCCAGTACTTC. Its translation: CASSLLLGLAGDETQYF.

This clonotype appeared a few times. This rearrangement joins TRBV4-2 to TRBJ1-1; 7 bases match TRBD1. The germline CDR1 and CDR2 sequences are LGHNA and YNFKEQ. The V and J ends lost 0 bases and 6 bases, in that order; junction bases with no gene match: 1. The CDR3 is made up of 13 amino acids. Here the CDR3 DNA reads TGTGCCAGCAGCCAAGACGACAGGGCTGAAGCTTTCTTT. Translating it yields CASSQDDRAEAFF.

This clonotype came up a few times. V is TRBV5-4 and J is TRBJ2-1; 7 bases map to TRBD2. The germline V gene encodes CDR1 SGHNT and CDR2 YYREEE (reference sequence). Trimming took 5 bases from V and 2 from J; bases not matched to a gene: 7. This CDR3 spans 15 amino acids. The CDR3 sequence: CASSGGERAYNEQFF. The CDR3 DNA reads TGTGCCAGCAGTGGGGGGGAGCGGGCCTACAATGAGCAGTTCTTC.

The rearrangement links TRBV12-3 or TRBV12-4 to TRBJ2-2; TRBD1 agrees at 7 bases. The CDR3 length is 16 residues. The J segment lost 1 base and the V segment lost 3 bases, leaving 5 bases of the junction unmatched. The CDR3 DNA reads TGTGCCAGCAGTTTTTGGACAGGCGTGAACACCGGGGAGCTGTTTTTT. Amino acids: CASSFWTGVNTGELFF.

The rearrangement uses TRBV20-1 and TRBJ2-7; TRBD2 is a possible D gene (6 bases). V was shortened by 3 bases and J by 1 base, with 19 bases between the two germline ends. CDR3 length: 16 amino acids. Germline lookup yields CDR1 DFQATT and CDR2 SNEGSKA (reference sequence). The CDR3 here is CSASPIGGRNSYEQYF. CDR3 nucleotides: TGCAGTGCTAGTCCGATAGGAGGGAGGAATTCCTACGAGCAGTACTTC.

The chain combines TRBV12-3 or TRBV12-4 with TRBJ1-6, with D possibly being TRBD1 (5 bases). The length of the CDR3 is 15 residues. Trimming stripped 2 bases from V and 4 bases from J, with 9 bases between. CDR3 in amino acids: CASSLMQGYNSPLHF. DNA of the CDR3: TGTGCCAGCAGTTTAATGCAGGGATATAATTCACCCCTCCACTTT.

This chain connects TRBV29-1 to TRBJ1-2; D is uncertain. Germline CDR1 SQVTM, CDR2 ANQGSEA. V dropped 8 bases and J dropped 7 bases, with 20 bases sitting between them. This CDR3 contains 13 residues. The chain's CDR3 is CSYSRLWAGGYTF. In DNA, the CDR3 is TGCAGCTACTCGCGGTTGTGGGCAGGTGGCTACACCTTC.

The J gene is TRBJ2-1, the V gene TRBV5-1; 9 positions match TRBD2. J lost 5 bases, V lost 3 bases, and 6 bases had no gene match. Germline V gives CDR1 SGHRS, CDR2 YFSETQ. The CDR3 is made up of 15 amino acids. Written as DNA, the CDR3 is TGCGCCAGCAGCTCGCGACTAGCGGAAGACAATGAGCAGTTCTTC. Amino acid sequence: CASSSRLAEDNEQFF.

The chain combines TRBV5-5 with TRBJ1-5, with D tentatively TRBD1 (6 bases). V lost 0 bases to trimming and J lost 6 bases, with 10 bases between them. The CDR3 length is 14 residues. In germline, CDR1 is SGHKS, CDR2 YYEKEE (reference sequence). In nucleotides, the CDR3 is TGTGCCAGCAGCTTGGATCAGGGGACTCAGCCCCAGCATTTT. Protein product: CASSLDQGTQPQHF.

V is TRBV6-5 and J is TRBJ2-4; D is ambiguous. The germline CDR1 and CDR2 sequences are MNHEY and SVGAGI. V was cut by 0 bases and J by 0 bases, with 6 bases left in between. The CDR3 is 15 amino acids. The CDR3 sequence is CASSYSSLAKNIQYF. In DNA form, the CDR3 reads TGTGCCAGCAGTTACTCGAGTCTAGCCAAAAACATTCAGTACTTC.

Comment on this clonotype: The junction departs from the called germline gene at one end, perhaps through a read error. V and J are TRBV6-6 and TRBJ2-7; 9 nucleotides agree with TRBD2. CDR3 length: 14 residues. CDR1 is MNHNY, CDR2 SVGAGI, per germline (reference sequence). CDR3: CASSYSGLAYEQYF. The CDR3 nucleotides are TGTGCCAGCAGTTACTCGGGACTAGCCTACGAGCAATACTTC.

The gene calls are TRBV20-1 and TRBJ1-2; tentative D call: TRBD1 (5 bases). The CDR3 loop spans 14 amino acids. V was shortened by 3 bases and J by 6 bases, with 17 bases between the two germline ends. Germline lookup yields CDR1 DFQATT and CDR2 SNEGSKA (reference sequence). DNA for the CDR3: TGCAGTGCTAGGGGGGACCGGCATACGGATGGCTACACCTTC. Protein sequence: CSARGDRHTDGYTF.